This TCR beta chain was captured in a study of T cell responses to AZD1222 COVID-19 vaccine (dated by TCRdb to about 2021). Broadly, across the study: AZD1222 recipients given second doses at about 4 weeks or at about 12 weeks were pooled, since spike-specific TCR depth and breadth were not found to differ between the two schedules. TCR sequencing covered 230 or so trial participants: nearly 210 given two doses of AZD1222 and about 26 given two doses of MenACWY control vaccine. Trial participants were enrolled by age into subgroups of 18-55, 56-69 and 70-plus years, and around 150, 28 and 57 TCR-sequenced participants, respectively, were included in these subgroups.

The CDR3 regions of human TCRbeta chains were subjected to immunosequencing. The source study handled its data this way. Repertoire TCRs were matched against a reference library of SARS-CoV-2-specific TCRs generated with the MIRA antigen-specificity platform. Breadth was defined as the fraction of unique TCRs that were SARS-CoV-2-associated. Depth was defined as the fraction of total T cells that were SARS-CoV-2-associated. Using the MIRA data, each spike-specific TCR was mapped to the spike region that the TCR reacts to and placed in a CD4 or CD8 class. Log10-transformed breadth and depth values were compared by one-way ANOVA with Sidak's multiple comparisons tests. This is the immuneACCESS table as TCRdb keeps it, with only in-frame sequences that have V and J called. A part of the clones is gone; compared with another copy, unresolved V genes explain less than half, and the rest is unexplained. Clone size and the V and J calls come from that table; the DNA yielded D and trimming. Present in this sample are approximately 73,000 clones, roughly 84% of which were seen just once. The ten most abundant clones make up roughly 10% of the sample.

What the authors observed across the whole study: After two AZD1222 doses, spike-specific TCR breadth and depth were significantly higher than at day 0 and than in MenACWY recipients. In the small 56-69-year group, the increase in depth fell short of significance, most likely because of low power. Reportedly, close to half of the unique spike-specific TCRs recognized epitopes lying outside the regions that are mutated in the B.1.351 and B.1.1.7 variants. CD4 TCRs associated with the vaccine covered the entire spike protein, and the dominant responses were in regions 160-218 and 743-854. Participants were mostly white British and included more females than males, and it was suggested by the authors that clonal diversity may have been underestimated. Conclusions about previously exposed vaccinees were limited because only six AZD1222 recipients were SARS-CoV-2 seropositive at baseline. No day 14 peak-response samples were available, so repertoires were characterized only after the peak T cell response.

Comments on this clone: Its antigen remains unidentified. Per-nucleotide qualities are absent, and no much larger clonotype sits a single base away.

The time point label for this specimen denotes: baseline before first vaccination. Vaccinee samples came from UK trials COV001 and COV002, including a single-blind randomized controlled phase 2/3 trial of AZD1222 (ChAdOx1 nCoV-19) in healthy adults. For TCRbeta chain sequencing, PBMC samples from trial participants were taken at day 0 and at day 28 after the second dose. The CDR3 starts with the cysteine, ends with the phenylalanine, and has 17 residues. The only DNA kept is the CDR3, 51 bases in frame from the first base. As encoded in the germline V gene, CDR1 is SGHVT while CDR2 is SQSDAQ. Unmatched junction bases come to 10, with V trimmed by 5 bases and J by 3 bases.

Recombination joined TRBV7-4 with TRBJ1-6, and TRBD1 aligns with 7 junction nucleotides. The source material was peripheral blood, sampled on day 0 of AZD1222 vaccination. The clonotype comes from an adult in good health. The sequence in DNA is TGTGCCAGCAGCCTTGGGGTAGACAGGGACTATAATTCACCCCTCCACTTT. Translated, this gives CASSLGVDRDYNSPLHF. When the CDR3 is completed using the reference TRBV7-4 and TRBJ1-6 genes on either side, the full variable domain is GAGVSQSPRYKVAKRGRDVALRCDSISGHVTLYWYRQTLGQGSEVLTYSQSDAQRDKSGRPSGRFSAERPERSVSTLKIQRTEQGDSAVYLCASSLGVDRDYNSPLHFGNGTRLTVT.